One T cell receptor (beta chain) is described in this entry. Authors' processing steps: Quantification of nucleated cells was approximated via reference gene primer amplification. This table comes from immunoSEQ multiplex PCR, and its TCRdb copy is limited to in-frame clones, with some not included. That table furnishes V, J and clone size, whereas the DNA furnished D and trimming. The table has 200,000 to 300,000 clones, 88% seen once; the top ten hold less than 5%. Germline CDR1 reads MGHRA; CDR2 reads YSYEKL. V shed 3 bases and J shed 4 bases, with 10 bases lying between them. The CDR3 has 14 residues. The sample comes from a study of blood T cell repertoires in COVID-19. Overall study context: The United States, Italy and Spain provided the acute and convalescent COVID-19 samples. From T cells, B-cell-depleted T cells, or PBMCs came the material, which was cDNA or gDNA.

This TCR derives from a man aged 55 to 69 who had recovered from COVID-19. Material for sequencing was peripheral blood. V usage is TRBV4-1 and J usage is TRBJ1-3, with D unresolved. CDR3 amino acids: CASSHPARGNTIYF. The CDR3 DNA reads TGCGCCAGCAGCCATCCAGCGAGAGGAAACACCATATATTTT.